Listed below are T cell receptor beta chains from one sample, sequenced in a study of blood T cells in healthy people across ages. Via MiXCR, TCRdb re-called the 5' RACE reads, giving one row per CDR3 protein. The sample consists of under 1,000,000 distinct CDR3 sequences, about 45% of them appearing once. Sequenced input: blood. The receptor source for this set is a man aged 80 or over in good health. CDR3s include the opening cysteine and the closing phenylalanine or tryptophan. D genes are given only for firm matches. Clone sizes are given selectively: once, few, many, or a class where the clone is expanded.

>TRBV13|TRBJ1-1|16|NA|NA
TGTGCCAGCAGCCCTACGACCCGAACCCCTGACACTGAAGCTTTCTTT
CASSPTTRTPDTEAFF
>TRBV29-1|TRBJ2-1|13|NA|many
TGCAGCGTTCGGGGGACACCCTACAATGAGCAGTTCTTC
CSVRGTPYNEQFF
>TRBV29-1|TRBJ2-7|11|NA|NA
TGCAGCGTTGCGGCAGACTACGAGCAGTACTTC
CSVAADYEQYF
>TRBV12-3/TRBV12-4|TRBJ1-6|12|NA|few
TGTGCCAGCAGTGAGAATAATTCACCCCTCCACTTT
CASSENNSPLHF
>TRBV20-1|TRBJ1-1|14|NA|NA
TGCAGTGCTAGAGATTTCAAACTCCACACTGAAGCTTTCTTT
CSARDFKLHTEAFF
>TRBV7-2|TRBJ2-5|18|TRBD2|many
TGTGCCAGCAGCTTAGCGTTAGCTAGCGGGAGTGAAGAAGAGACCCAGTACTTC
CASSLALASGSEEETQYF
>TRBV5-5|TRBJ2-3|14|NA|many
TGTGCCAGCAGCGAGGGGTACCGCACAGATACGCAGTATTTT
CASSEGYRTDTQYF
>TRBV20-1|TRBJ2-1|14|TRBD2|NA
TGCAGTGCAAGACTAGCGGGAGGGCTGAATGAGCAGTTCTTC
CSARLAGGLNEQFF
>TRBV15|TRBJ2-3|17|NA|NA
TGTGCCACCAGCAGAGGCCGGACCAGCGAGAGACCAGATACGCAGTATTTT
CATSRGRTSERPDTQYF
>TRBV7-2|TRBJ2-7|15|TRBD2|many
TGTGCCAGCAGCTTTGCTAGCGGGAACTCCTACGAGCAGTACTTC
CASSFASGNSYEQYF
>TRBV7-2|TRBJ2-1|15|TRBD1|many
TGTGCCACCCGAAAGGGGACAGGAAAGATGGATGAGCAGTTCTTC
CATRKGTGKMDEQFF
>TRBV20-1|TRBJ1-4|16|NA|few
TGCAGTGCTAGAGTAGCCGCCCTGGCAACTAATGAAAAACTGTTTTTT
CSARVAALATNEKLFF
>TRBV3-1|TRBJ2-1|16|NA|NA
TGTGCCAGCAGCCACCTAGGGGCTGGCTCCTACAATGAGCAGTTCTTC
CASSHLGAGSYNEQFF
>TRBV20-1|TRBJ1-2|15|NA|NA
TGCAGTGCTAGAGATCTGCCCTCCCGGGACTATGGCTACACCTTC
CSARDLPSRDYGYTF
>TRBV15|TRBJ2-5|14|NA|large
TGTGCCACCAGCACCCGCGATGGTCAAGAGACCCAGTACTTC
CATSTRDGQETQYF
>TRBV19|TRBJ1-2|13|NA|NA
TGTGCCATCACAAGCCAAGCGGGCTATGGCTACACCTTC
CAITSQAGYGYTF
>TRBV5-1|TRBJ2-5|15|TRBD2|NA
TGCGCCAGCAGCTTGATAGCGGGCGAAGCAAATGAGCAGTACTTC
CASSLIAGEANEQYF
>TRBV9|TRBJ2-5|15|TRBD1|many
TGTGCCAGCAGCGTAACCTGGACAGGGGAAGAGACCCAGTACTTC
CASSVTWTGEETQYF
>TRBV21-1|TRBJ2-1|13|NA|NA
TGTGCCAGCTGCCTGTCCTCTCAAGAGACCCAGTTCTTC
CASCLSSQETQFF
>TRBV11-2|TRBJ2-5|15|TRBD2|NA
TGTGCCAGCAACTTAGATCCGCGGGGGGTTGAGACCCAGTACTTC
CASNLDPRGVETQYF
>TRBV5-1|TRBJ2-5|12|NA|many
TGCGCCAGCAGCTTCATTCAAGAGACCCAGTACTTC
CASSFIQETQYF
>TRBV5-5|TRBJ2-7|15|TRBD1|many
TGTGCCAGCAGCCCCCGACAGGGAATCGGCTACGAGCAGTACTTC
CASSPRQGIGYEQYF
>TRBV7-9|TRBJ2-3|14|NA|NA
TGTACCAGCAGCCCGAAGGGGAGTACAGATACGCAGTATTTT
CTSSPKGSTDTQYF
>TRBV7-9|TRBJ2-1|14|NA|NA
TGTGCCAGCAGCTTATGGGAGCGTGAAATGGAGCAGTTCTTC
CASSLWEREMEQFF
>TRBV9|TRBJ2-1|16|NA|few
TGTGCCAGCAGCGTAGCACCGGGAGACTCCTACAATGAGCAGTTCTTC
CASSVAPGDSYNEQFF
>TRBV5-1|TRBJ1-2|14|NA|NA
TGCGCCAGCTCTAGACGCGAAGCCAACTATGGCTACACCTTC
CASSRREANYGYTF
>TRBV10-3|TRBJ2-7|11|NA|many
TGTGCCATCAGTACCCGGGGCGAGCAGTACTTC
CAISTRGEQYF
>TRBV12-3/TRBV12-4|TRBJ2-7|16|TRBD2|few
TGTGCCAGCAGTCGCGCGACTAGCGGGAGTACCTACGAGCAGTACTTC
CASSRATSGSTYEQYF
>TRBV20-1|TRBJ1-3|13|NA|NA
TGCAGTGCTAAATGGCAGTCTGGAAACACCATATATTTT
CSAKWQSGNTIYF
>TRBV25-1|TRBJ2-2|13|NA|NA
TGTGCCAGCAGTAAGACAGGCGCCGGGGAGCTGTTTTTT
CASSKTGAGELFF
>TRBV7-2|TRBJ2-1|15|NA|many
TGTGCCAGCAGCGTCACAGGGCCCTCCTACAATGAGCAGTTCTTC
CASSVTGPSYNEQFF
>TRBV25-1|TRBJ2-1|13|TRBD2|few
TGTGCCAGCAGTGACCTCGGGAGGAGCGAGCAGTTCTTC
CASSDLGRSEQFF
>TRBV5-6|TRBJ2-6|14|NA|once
TGTGCCAGCAGTAGGGGCTCTGGGGCCAACGCCCTGACTTTC
CASSRGSGANALTF
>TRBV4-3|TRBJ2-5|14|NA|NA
TGCGCCAGCAGCCAAGAGAAGCGAGCTGAGACCCAGTACTTC
CASSQEKRAETQYF
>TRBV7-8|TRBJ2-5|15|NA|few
TGTGCCAGCAGCTCCAAATCAAACCGGGAGGAGACCCAGTACTTC
CASSSKSNREETQYF
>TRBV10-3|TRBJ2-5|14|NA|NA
TGTGCCATCAGTGATGAGGCAGGGTTGGTGACCCAGTACTTC
CAISDEAGLVTQYF
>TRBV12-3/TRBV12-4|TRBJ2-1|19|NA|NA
TGTGCCAGCAGTGAAGCTGTAGCATCACTAACCACGGCCATGGATGAGCAGTTCTTC
CASSEAVASLTTAMDEQFF
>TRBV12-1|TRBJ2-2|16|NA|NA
TGTGCCAGCAGCCCGCTAGCGGGAGGCCTCCACGGGGAGCTGTTTTTT
CASSPLAGGLHGELFF
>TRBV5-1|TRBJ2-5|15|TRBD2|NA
TGCGCCAGCAGCGGGGGACTAGCGGTCCAAGAGACCCAGTACTTC
CASSGGLAVQETQYF
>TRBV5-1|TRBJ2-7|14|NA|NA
TGCGCCAGCAGCTTAGGGGCATCCTACAATGAGCAGTACTTC
CASSLGASYNEQYF
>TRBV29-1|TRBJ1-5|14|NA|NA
TGCAGCGTCCTCTCGGGCAACGGCAATCAGCCCCAGCATTTT
CSVLSGNGNQPQHF
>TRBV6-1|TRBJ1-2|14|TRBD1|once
TGTGCCAGCAGTGGGGGAGACAGGGTGTCGGGCTACACCTTC
CASSGGDRVSGYTF
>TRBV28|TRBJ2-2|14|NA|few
TGTGCCACCCCGGCCCGGGGCGGCACCGGGGAGCTGTTTTTT
CATPARGGTGELFF
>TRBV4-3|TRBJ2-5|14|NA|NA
TGCGCCAGCAGCCCTGGAAATAAACAAGAGACCCAGTACTTC
CASSPGNKQETQYF
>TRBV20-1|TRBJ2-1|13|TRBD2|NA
TGCAGTGCTAGCGGGAGGGACCAAGAGACCCAGTTCTTC
CSASGRDQETQFF
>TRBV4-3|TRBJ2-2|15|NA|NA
TGCGCCAGCAGCCATACGAGGCCGGGCACCGGGGAGCTGTTTTTT
CASSHTRPGTGELFF
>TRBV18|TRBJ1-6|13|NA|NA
TGTGCCAGCTCAGCTAAGGCCGATTCACCCCCCCACTTT
CASSAKADSPPHF
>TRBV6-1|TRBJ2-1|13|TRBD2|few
TGTGCCAGCATTTGGGGGGGACTCAATGAGCAGTTCTTC
CASIWGGLNEQFF
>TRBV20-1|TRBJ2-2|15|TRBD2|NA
TGCAGTGCGCGTAGCGGGAGGGCCTTCACCGGGGAGCTGTTTTTT
CSARSGRAFTGELFF
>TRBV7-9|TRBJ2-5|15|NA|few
TGTGCCAGCAGCCCTCTTACGGCAGGGGAAAAGACCCAGTACTTC
CASSPLTAGEKTQYF
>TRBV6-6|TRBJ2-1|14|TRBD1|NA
TGTGCCAGCAGCCGCCGGACAGGGCGAGAGACCCAGTTCTTC
CASSRRTGRETQFF
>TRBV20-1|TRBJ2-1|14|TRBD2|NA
TGCAGTGCTTTGCTAGCGGGAGGCAACAATGAGCAGTTCTTC
CSALLAGGNNEQFF
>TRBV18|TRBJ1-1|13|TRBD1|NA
TGTGCCAGCTCACCCGATGGACAGGGTTTGGCTTTCTTT
CASSPDGQGLAFF
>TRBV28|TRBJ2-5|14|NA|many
TGTGCCAGCCAGGACAGATCGTACCAAGAGACCCAGTACTTC
CASQDRSYQETQYF
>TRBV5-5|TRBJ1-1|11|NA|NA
TGTGCCAGCTCGTTATTAAGTGAAGCTTTCTTT
CASSLLSEAFF
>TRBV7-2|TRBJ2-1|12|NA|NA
TGTGCCAGCAGCCCGGGGGTCAATGAGCAGTTCTTC
CASSPGVNEQFF
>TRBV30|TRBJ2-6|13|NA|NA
TGTGCCTGTGACAGTTCTGGGGCCAACGTCCTGACTTTC
CACDSSGANVLTF
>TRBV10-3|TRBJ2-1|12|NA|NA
TGTGCCATCATGGCCAGGTACAATGAGCAGTTCTTC
CAIMARYNEQFF
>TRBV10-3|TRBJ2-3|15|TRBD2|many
TGTGCCATCAGTCAACTAGCGGGGTACACAGATACGCAGTATTTT
CAISQLAGYTDTQYF
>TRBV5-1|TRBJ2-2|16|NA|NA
TGCGCCAGCAGCCGGGGATTAAACGGGCTTTCCGGGGAGCTGTTTTTT
CASSRGLNGLSGELFF